This TCR beta chain was observed in a study of T cells after yellow fever vaccination. Study as a whole: SMART-Seq v4 Ultra Low Input prepared libraries from low-cell fractions.

As concerns this clonotype: Its target is unknown.

Broader study findings: Post-booster repertoires contained most primary-vaccination clones again (around 96% CD4, 85% to 90% CD8). Abundant clonotypes from the bulk population could have been carried over as contaminants into FACS-sorted repertoires.

Germline-derived CDR1 and CDR2 are SGHTA and FQGNSA. This CDR3 has 16 amino acids. The V and J ends lost 5 bases and 4 bases, in that order; junction bases with no gene match: 11. Each CDR3 protein gets one entry after TCRdb re-called the 5' RACE reads with MiXCR. The sample includes 500,000 to 550,000 distinct CDR3 sequences, about a fifth of them seen just once. The sample was PBMCs, taken roughly 20 days after the first yellow fever vaccination. The genes are TRBV7-2 and TRBJ2-1; 7 positions agree with TRBD2. The clonotype originates from a young man who received the YFV17D yellow fever vaccine. CDR3: CASSQDVGGGYNEQFF. In DNA form, the CDR3 reads TGTGCCAGCAGCCAGGACGTGGGGGGGGGGTACAATGAGCAGTTCTTC.